A selection of T cell receptor beta chains follows, all from one sample in a study of CD8 T cells in ankylosing spondylitis. TCRdb fed the 5' RACE reads into MiXCR, producing one record per CDR3 protein. Of about 700,000 distinct CDR3 sequences in the sample, around a fifth were seen once. Sample: blood, either unsorted or a sorted T cell fraction (not recorded which). Receptor source: a male donor with ankylosing spondylitis. Both conserved end residues are part of each CDR3. The order of the fields is clone size, J gene, V gene, D gene, CDR3 protein, CDR3 DNA. The D gene is left open where the match is weak. Rows may omit the clone size; those that give it use once, few, many or a size class.

few,TRBJ2-5,TRBV7-9,.,CASSLKVGTAQETQYF,TGTGCCAGCAGCCTGAAGGTGGGGACGGCCCAAGAGACCCAGTACTTC
few,TRBJ2-5,TRBV28,TRBD1,CASSSGTGGAKTQYF,TGTGCCAGCAGTTCCGGGACAGGGGGCGCGAAGACCCAGTACTTC
.,TRBJ2-1,TRBV6-2/TRBV6-3,.,CASSYVDSDREQFF,TGTGCCAGCAGTTACGTCGACTCCGACAGGGAGCAGTTCTTC
.,TRBJ2-1,TRBV11-2,TRBD2,CASSLRLAGGGVSSYNEQFF,TGTGCCAGCAGCTTAAGACTAGCGGGAGGGGGGGTCAGCTCCTACAATGAGCAGTTCTTC
.,TRBJ2-3,TRBV6-2/TRBV6-3,TRBD2,CASSYTSGGLAQYF,TGTGCCAGCAGTTATACGAGTGGGGGACTAGCGCAGTATTTT
.,TRBJ1-1,TRBV5-4,.,CASILQGSTEAFF,TGTGCCAGCATCCTACAGGGTTCCACTGAAGCTTTCTTT
.,TRBJ2-6,TRBV7-3,.,CASSLTGPSGANVLTF,TGTGCCAGCAGCTTAACTGGCCCGTCTGGGGCCAACGTCCTGACTTTC
few,TRBJ1-2,TRBV12-3/TRBV12-4,.,CASSWGPNYGYTF,TGTGCCAGCAGTTGGGGACCTAACTATGGCTACACCTTC
.,TRBJ2-2,TRBV12-3/TRBV12-4,.,CASAKSGTPPPGELFF,TGTGCCAGCGCCAAGTCGGGAACCCCACCTCCCGGGGAGCTGTTTTTT
.,TRBJ2-2,TRBV5-1,.,CASSLVGVEEGGELFF,TGCGCCAGCAGCTTGGTTGGGGTTGAAGAAGGCGGGGAGCTGTTTTTT
.,TRBJ2-3,TRBV6-5,.,CASSYSKKGGPDTQYF,TGTGCCAGCAGTTACTCGAAAAAAGGAGGCCCAGATACGCAGTATTTT
once,TRBJ1-6,TRBV30,.,CAWSVSSDNSPLHF,TGTGCCTGGAGTGTGTCGTCAGATAATTCACCCCTCCACTTT
.,TRBJ2-3,TRBV18,TRBD2,CASSPRTSGVTDTQYF,TGTGCCAGCTCACCACGGACTAGCGGGGTCACAGATACGCAGTATTTT
.,TRBJ1-3,TRBV4-2,.,CASSQDAGAGNTIYF,TGTGCCAGCAGCCAAGACGCGGGGGCTGGAAACACCATATATTTT
.,TRBJ2-1,TRBV5-1,.,CASSLVGHTYNEQFF,TGCGCCAGCAGCTTGGTGGGACACACCTACAATGAGCAGTTCTTC
.,TRBJ1-1,TRBV5-6,.,CASSLRIERRNTEAFF,TGTGCCAGCAGCTTGAGGATTGAGAGACGTAACACTGAAGCTTTCTTT
.,TRBJ1-1,TRBV30,.,CAWSRTAAFF,TGTGCCTGGAGTAGGACAGCAGCTTTCTTT
few,TRBJ2-7,TRBV5-1,.,CASKGAGPYEQYF,TGCGCCAGCAAAGGCGCAGGGCCCTACGAGCAGTACTTC
few,TRBJ2-1,TRBV6-2/TRBV6-3,TRBD1,CASSWTGAAEQFF,TGTGCCAGCAGTTGGACAGGGGCGGCTGAGCAGTTCTTC
few,TRBJ2-2,TRBV9,.,CASSVAGINTGELFF,TGTGCCAGCAGCGTCGCGGGCATTAACACCGGGGAGCTGTTTTTT
few,TRBJ1-5,TRBV12-3/TRBV12-4,.,CASLEGSSNQPQHF,TGTGCCAGTCTGGAGGGATCGAGCAATCAGCCCCAGCATTTT
few,TRBJ1-2,TRBV21-1,.,CASSSRDGDIPDYGYTF,TGTGCCAGCAGCTCCCGGGACGGAGACATACCGGACTATGGCTACACCTTC
.,TRBJ1-4,TRBV15,.,CATSIREPNEKLFF,TGTGCCACCAGCATCAGGGAGCCTAATGAAAAACTGTTTTTT
many,TRBJ2-7,TRBV2,TRBD1,CASSDTTGSYEQYF,TGTGCCAGCAGTGACACGACAGGGTCCTACGAGCAGTACTTC
few,TRBJ2-5,TRBV11-2,TRBD2,CASSFGQPGGETQYF,TGTGCCAGCAGCTTCGGACAGCCGGGGGGGGAGACCCAGTACTTC
few,TRBJ1-1,TRBV29-1,.,CSVEGVLGTMNTEAFF,TGCAGCGTTGAAGGGGTTTTGGGGACTATGAACACTGAAGCTTTCTTT
few,TRBJ2-7,TRBV20-1,.,CSARGRGQLPEQYF,TGCAGTGCTAGAGGGAGAGGTCAACTCCCCGAGCAGTACTTC
few,TRBJ2-5,TRBV3-1,TRBD2,CASSQGPDASGGRETQYF,TGTGCCAGCAGCCAAGGCCCGGATGCTAGCGGAGGAAGGGAGACCCAGTACTTC
.,TRBJ1-6,TRBV7-8,.,CASSSGGGRGNSPLHF,TGTGCCAGCAGCTCTGGGGGGGGGCGTGGGAATTCACCCCTCCACTTT
few,TRBJ2-2,TRBV28,TRBD1,CASSLTGVNGELFF,TGTGCCAGCAGTTTGACAGGGGTAAACGGGGAGCTGTTTTTT
.,TRBJ1-1,TRBV12-3/TRBV12-4,.,CASSLRETEAFF,TGTGCCAGCAGTCTGAGGGAGACTGAAGCTTTCTTT
.,TRBJ2-7,TRBV3-1,TRBD1,CASSHLDRGEQYF,TGTGCCAGCAGTCACCTAGACAGGGGTGAGCAGTACTTC
.,TRBJ1-1,TRBV5-1,TRBD1,CASSWDGTGGADTEAFF,TGCGCCAGCAGCTGGGACGGGACAGGGGGCGCAGACACTGAAGCTTTCTTT
.,TRBJ1-3,TRBV5-1,.,CASSLEQLSSGNTIYF,TGCGCCAGCAGCTTGGAACAGTTGAGCTCTGGAAACACCATATATTTT
once,TRBJ2-7,TRBV7-6,.,CASSIGYSYEQYF,TGTGCCAGCAGCATCGGGTACTCCTACGAGCAGTACTTC
few,TRBJ1-1,TRBV29-1,.,CSAQWSNTEAFF,TGCAGCGCCCAGTGGTCGAACACTGAAGCTTTCTTT
.,TRBJ1-2,TRBV7-9,TRBD1,CASSFTGQGNYGYTF,TGTGCCAGCAGCTTCACCGGACAGGGGAACTATGGCTACACCTTC
many,TRBJ2-7,TRBV19,.,CASSIILGEQYF,TGTGCCAGTAGTATAATACTCGGGGAGCAGTACTTC
.,TRBJ2-7,TRBV20-1,TRBD2,CSARNKTSGIIGGSYEQYF,TGCAGTGCTAGAAATAAGACTAGCGGGATTATCGGAGGCTCCTACGAGCAGTACTTC
.,TRBJ2-2,TRBV3-1,.,CASSQLAPRGLFF,TGTGCCAGCAGCCAACTAGCGCCCCGTGGGCTGTTTTTT
.,TRBJ2-1,TRBV2,.,CARLPVGVNEQFF,TGTGCCAGACTCCCTGTGGGGGTCAATGAGCAGTTCTTC
.,TRBJ2-2,TRBV15,.,CATSGSVRVNTGELFF,TGTGCCACCAGCGGGTCCGTTCGGGTAAACACCGGGGAGCTGTTTTTT
few,TRBJ1-1,TRBV5-1,.,CASSLVGSYTEAFF,TGCGCCAGCAGCTTGGTGGGCAGCTACACTGAAGCTTTCTTT
.,TRBJ2-1,TRBV30,.,CAWSARTNEQFF,TGTGCCTGGAGTGCCCGTACGAATGAGCAGTTCTTC
.,TRBJ2-1,TRBV2,TRBD1,CASGRQGAGNEQFF,TGTGCCAGCGGACGACAGGGGGCTGGCAATGAGCAGTTCTTC
few,TRBJ1-6,TRBV27,.,CASSRQPTASLSSYNSPLHF,TGTGCCAGCAGTCGCCAACCGACAGCATCTCTTAGCTCCTATAATTCACCCCTCCACTTT
.,TRBJ2-7,TRBV9,.,CASSRGGTSSYEQYF,TGTGCCTCCAGCCGCGGCGGGACCAGCTCCTACGAGCAGTACTTC
.,TRBJ2-2,TRBV20-1,TRBD2,CSAKARLAGTNTGELFF,TGCAGTGCTAAGGCGAGACTAGCGGGAACGAACACCGGGGAGCTGTTTTTT
few,TRBJ1-2,TRBV10-3,.,CATESGANYGYTF,TGTGCCACAGAATCAGGGGCTAACTATGGCTACACCTTC
.,TRBJ1-5,TRBV5-6,TRBD1,CASSFSTGRQPQHF,TGTGCCAGCAGTTTCTCGACAGGGAGGCAGCCCCAGCATTTT
once,TRBJ2-3,TRBV18,TRBD2,CASSPQAGGTDTQYF,TGTGCCAGCTCACCTCAAGCGGGAGGTACAGATACGCAGTATTTT
.,TRBJ2-1,TRBV6-2/TRBV6-3,.,CASSNSRSYNEQFF,TGTGCCAGCAGTAACTCCCGCTCCTACAATGAGCAGTTCTTC
few,TRBJ1-1,TRBV7-3,.,CASSPETGYGNTEAFF,TGTGCCAGCAGCCCGGAAACGGGCTATGGTAACACTGAAGCTTTCTTT
.,TRBJ1-4,TRBV20-1,.,CSARLSEGNFYEKLFF,TGCAGTGCTAGATTGTCAGAAGGGAACTTTTATGAAAAACTGTTTTTT
.,TRBJ2-2,TRBV6-5,.,CASSYAGHAGELFF,TGTGCCAGCAGTTATGCAGGGCACGCCGGGGAGCTGTTTTTT